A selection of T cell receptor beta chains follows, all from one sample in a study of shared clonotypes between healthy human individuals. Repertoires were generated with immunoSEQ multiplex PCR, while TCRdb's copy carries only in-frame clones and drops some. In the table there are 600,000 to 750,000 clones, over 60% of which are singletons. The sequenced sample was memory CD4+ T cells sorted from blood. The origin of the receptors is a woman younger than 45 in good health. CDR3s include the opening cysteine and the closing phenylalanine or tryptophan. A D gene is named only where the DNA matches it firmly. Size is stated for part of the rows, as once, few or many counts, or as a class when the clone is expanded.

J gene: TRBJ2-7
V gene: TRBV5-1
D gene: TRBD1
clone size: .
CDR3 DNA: TGCGCCAGCAGCTTTAACACGATCCGGGACAGCTACGAGCAGTACTTC
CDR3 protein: CASSFNTIRDSYEQYF

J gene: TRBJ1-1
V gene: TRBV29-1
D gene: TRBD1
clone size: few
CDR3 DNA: TGCAGCGTCGGGGACAGCCCTGAAGCTTTCTTT
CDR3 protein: CSVGDSPEAFF

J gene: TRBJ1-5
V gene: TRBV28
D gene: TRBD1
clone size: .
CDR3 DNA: TGTGCCAGCAGTCGGACAGGGAGTTTTGATCAGCCCCAGCATTTT
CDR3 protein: CASSRTGSFDQPQHF

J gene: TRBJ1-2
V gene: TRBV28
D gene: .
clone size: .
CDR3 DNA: TGTGCCAGCAGTCCGGGGGGGCCCTATGGCTACACCTTC
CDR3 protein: CASSPGGPYGYTF

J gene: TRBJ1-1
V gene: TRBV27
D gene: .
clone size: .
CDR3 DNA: TGTGCCAGCAGGGGTTGGGGGAGCGCTGAAGCTTTCTTT
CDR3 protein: CASRGWGSAEAFF

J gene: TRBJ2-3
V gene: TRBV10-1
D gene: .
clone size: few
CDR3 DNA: TGCGCCACCTCGGAGGTAGTCGGGCAGACAGATACGCAGTATTTT
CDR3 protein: CATSEVVGQTDTQYF

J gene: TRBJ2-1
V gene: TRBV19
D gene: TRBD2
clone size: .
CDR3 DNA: TGTGCCAGTAGTAGAGGACTAGCGGGGCCCTACAATGAGCAGTTCTTC
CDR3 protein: CASSRGLAGPYNEQFF

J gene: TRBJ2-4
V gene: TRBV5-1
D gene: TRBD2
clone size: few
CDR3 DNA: TGCGCCAGCAGCTTGGGATTAGCGGGAGGGCTCAAAAACATTCAGTACTTC
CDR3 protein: CASSLGLAGGLKNIQYF

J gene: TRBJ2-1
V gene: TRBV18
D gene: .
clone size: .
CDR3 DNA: TGTGCCAGCTCACCACTCGAAGCCTCCTACAATGAGCAGTTCTTC
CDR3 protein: CASSPLEASYNEQFF

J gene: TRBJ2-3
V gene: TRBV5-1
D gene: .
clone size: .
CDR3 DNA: TGCGCCAGCAGCGACAGCTTCGGGGCAGATACGCAGTATTTT
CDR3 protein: CASSDSFGADTQYF

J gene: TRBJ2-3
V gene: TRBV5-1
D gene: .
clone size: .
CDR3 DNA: TGCGCCAGCAGCTTGGCTACCGGGACAAGGGTGGATACGCAGTATTTT
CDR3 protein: CASSLATGTRVDTQYF

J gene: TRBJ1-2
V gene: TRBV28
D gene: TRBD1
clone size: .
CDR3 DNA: TGTGCCAGCAGTTTGGGACAGGGTAACTATGGCTACACCTTC
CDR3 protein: CASSLGQGNYGYTF

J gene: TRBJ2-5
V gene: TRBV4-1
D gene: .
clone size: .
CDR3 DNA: TGCGCCAGCAGCCAAGATAGGCGGACCCCGTTGGAGACCCAGTACTTC
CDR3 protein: CASSQDRRTPLETQYF

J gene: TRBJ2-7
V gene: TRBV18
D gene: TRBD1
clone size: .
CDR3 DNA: TGTGCCAGCTCACCACCCTCAGGGGGCTACTACGAGCAGTACTTC
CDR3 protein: CASSPPSGGYYEQYF

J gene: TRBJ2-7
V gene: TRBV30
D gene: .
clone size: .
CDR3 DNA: TGTGCCTGGAGTGTCTCCGGCTACGAGCAGTACTTC
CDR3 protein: CAWSVSGYEQYF

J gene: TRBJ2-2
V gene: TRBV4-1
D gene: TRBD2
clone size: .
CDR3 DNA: TGCGCCAGCAGCAAACTAGCGGGAGGGGTGAACACCGGGGAGCTGTTTTTT
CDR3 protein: CASSKLAGGVNTGELFF